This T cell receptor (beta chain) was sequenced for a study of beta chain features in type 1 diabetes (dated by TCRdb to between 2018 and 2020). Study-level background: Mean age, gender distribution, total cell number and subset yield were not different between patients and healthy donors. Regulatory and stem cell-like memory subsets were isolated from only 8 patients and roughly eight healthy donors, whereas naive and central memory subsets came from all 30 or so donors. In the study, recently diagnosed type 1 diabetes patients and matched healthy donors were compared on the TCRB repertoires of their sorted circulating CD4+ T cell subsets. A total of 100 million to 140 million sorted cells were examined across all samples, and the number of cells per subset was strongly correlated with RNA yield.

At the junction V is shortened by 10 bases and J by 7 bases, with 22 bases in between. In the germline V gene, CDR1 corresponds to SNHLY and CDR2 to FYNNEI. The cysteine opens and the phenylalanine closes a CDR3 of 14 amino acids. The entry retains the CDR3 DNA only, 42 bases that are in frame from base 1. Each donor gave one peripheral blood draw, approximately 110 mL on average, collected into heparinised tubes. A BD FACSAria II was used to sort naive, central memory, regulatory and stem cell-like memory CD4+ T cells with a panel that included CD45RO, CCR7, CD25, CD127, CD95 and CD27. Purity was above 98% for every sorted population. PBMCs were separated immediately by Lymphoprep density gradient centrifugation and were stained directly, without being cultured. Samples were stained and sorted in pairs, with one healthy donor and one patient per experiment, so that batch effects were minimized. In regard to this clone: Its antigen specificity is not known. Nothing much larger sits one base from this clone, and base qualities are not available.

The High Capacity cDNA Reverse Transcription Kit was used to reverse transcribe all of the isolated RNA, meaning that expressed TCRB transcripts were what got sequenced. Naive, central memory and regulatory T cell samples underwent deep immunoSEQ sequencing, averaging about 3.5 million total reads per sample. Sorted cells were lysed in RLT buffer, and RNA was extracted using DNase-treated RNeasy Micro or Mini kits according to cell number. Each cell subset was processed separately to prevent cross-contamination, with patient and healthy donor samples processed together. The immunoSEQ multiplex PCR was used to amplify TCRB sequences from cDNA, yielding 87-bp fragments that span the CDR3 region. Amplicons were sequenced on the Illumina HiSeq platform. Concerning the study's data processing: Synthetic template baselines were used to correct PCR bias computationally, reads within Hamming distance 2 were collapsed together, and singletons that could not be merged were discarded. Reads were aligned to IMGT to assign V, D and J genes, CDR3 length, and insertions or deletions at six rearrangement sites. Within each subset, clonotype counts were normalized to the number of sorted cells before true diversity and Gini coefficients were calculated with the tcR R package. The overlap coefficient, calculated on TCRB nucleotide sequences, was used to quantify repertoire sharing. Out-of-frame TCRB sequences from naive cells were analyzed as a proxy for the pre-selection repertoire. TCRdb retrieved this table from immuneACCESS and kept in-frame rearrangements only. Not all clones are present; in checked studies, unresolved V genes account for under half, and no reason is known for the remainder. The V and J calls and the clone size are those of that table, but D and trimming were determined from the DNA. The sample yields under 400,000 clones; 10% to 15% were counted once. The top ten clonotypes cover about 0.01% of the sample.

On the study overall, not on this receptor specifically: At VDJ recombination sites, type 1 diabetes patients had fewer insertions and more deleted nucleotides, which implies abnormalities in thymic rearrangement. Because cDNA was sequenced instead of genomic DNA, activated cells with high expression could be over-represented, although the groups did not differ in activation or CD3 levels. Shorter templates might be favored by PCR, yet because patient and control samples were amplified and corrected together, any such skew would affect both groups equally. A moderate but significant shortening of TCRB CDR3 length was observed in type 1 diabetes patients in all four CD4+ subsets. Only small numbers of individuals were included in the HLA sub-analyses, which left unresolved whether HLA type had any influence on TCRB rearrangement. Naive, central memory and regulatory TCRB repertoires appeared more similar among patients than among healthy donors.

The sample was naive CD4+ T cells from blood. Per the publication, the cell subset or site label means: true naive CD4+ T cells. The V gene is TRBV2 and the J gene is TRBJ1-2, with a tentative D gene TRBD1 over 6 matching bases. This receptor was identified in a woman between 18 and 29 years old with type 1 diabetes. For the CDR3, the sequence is CAKKETGGASGYTF. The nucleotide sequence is TGTGCCAAAAAGGAGACTGGGGGCGCGTCTGGCTACACCTTC.